This T cell receptor (beta chain) was identified in a study of blood T cell repertoires in COVID-19. Study-wide context: Spain, Italy and the United States supplied samples that represented acute and convalescent COVID-19. From T cells, B-cell-depleted T cells, or PBMCs came the material, which was cDNA or gDNA.

Per the study methods: By means of reference gene primer amplification, nucleated cell counts were estimated. Clones were sequenced by immunoSEQ multiplex PCR, and TCRdb holds only the in-frame ones, with some missing. V and J calls and clone size are given by that table; D and trimming were obtained from the DNA. The sample holds around 250,000 clones, over 80% seen once. Deletions cut 6 bases from V and 2 bases from J, with 10 bases between. Germline CDR1 reads SEHNR; CDR2 reads FQNEAQ (reference sequence). The CDR3 spans 13 residues. The sequenced sample was peripheral blood. The chain recombines TRBV7-9 with TRBJ1-2; D possibly corresponds to TRBD1 (6 bases). The TCR comes from a man aged 25 to 40 who had recovered from COVID-19. The CDR3 spells CASSNRENYGYTF. CDR3 nucleotides: TGTGCCAGCAGTAACAGGGAAAACTATGGCTACACCTTC.